These 6 T cell receptor beta chains were sequenced from one sample in a study of vaccination and CD4 T cells after COVID-19. An Oncomine TCR Beta short-read assay was used to sequence the DNA from cultured CD4+ T cells. A single record per CDR3 protein comes from TCRdb applying MiXCR to the PCR reads. The sample lists 9,500 to 15,000 distinct CDR3 sequences; roughly 38% were seen once. Treatment reported: approximately 10-day PBMC culture with coronavirus spike peptide pools or control peptides (ViraFEST assay). For these receptors, no antigen is known. Input material: cultured CD4+ T cells from blood. All receptors come from a human donor with COVID-19.

In nucleotides, the CDR3 is TGTGCCAGCAGCCAAGTATATTGGGGTTTGAACACTGAAGCTTTCTTT. This gives the protein CASSQVYWGLNTEAFF. J is TRBJ1-1 and V is TRBV14, with unresolved D. This CDR3 contains 16 residues. V lost 1 base to trimming and J lost 0 bases, with 12 bases between them. The germline gives CDR1 SGHDN, CDR2 FVKESK.

The chain combines TRBV6-5 with TRBJ2-7; 7 bases are a match to TRBD1. CDR1 is MNHEY, CDR2 SVGAGI, per germline. The CDR3 totals 11 residues. V dropped 0 bases and J dropped 11; count of bases not matched to a gene: 1. The chain's CDR3 is CASSYSGQEYF. As DNA, the CDR3 is TGTGCCAGCAGTTACTCCGGACAGGAGTACTTC.

V usage is TRBV19 and J usage is TRBJ1-2; TRBD1 aligns across 10 bases. With V trimmed by 8 bases and J by 3 bases, 15 bases remained unmatched. In germline, CDR1 is LNHDA, CDR2 SQIVND (reference sequence). The CDR3 loop spans 17 amino acids. The CDR3 DNA is TGTGCCAGTGCTAGCCTTGGGGGGGACAGGGGAGACTATGGCTACACCTTC. Its protein is CASASLGGDRGDYGYTF.

V is TRBV28 and J is TRBJ2-3; 15 bases line up with TRBD2. This CDR3 has 19 residues. Germline lookup yields CDR1 MDHEN and CDR2 SYDVKM. V shed 2 bases and J 0 bases; nucleotides not matched to a gene: 6. In nucleotides, the CDR3 is TGTGCCAGCAGTTTACGCCCCGGGACTAGCGGGGGGAGCACAGATACGCAGTATTTT. This codes for CASSLRPGTSGGSTDTQYF.

This clonotype was seen a handful of times. J is TRBJ1-1 and V is TRBV7-3; D gene ambiguous. CDR3 length: 14 amino acids. The germline V gene has CDR1 SGHTA and CDR2 FQGTGA. V lost 0 bases and J 1 base, leaving 6 bases between the germline ends. The CDR3 reads CASSLTARNTEAFF. The DNA of the CDR3 is TGTGCCAGCAGCTTAACGGCGAGGAACACTGAAGCTTTCTTT.

This clonotype was observed a handful of times. This sequence joins TRBV30 and TRBJ1-1; D remains ambiguous. The V gene lost 3 bases and the J gene lost 2 bases, with 13 bases spanning the gap. Germline values: CDR1 GTSNPN, CDR2 SVGIG (reference sequence). CDR3 length: 14 amino acids. CDR3 in amino acids: CAWSSTRVNTEAFF. The CDR3 DNA is TGTGCCTGGAGCTCCACCCGGGTAAACACTGAAGCTTTCTTT.